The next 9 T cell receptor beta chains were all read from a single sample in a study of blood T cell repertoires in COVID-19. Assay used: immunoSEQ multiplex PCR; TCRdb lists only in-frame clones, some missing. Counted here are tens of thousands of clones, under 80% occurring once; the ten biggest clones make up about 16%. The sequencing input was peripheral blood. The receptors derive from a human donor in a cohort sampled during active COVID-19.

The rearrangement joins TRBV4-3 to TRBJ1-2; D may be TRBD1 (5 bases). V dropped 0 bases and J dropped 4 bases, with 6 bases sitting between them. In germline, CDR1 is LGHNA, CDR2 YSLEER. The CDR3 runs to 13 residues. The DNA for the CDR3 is TGCGCCAGCAGCCAAGACGGGGGCTATGGCTACACCTTC. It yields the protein CASSQDGGYGYTF.

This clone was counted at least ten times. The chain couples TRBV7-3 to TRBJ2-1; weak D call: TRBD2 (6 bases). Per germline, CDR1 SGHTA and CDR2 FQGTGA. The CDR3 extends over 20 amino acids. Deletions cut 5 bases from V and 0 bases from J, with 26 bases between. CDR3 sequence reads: CASSPILRKAGPGSYNEQFF. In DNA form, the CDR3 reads TGTGCCAGCAGCCCGATCCTGAGAAAGGCGGGGCCGGGCTCCTACAATGAGCAGTTCTTC.

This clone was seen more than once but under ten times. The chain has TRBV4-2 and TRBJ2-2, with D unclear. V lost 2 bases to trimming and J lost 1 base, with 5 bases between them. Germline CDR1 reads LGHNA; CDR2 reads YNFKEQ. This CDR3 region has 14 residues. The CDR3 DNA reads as TGTGCCAGCAGCCAACTTAGGAACACCGGGGAGCTGTTTTTT. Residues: CASSQLRNTGELFF.

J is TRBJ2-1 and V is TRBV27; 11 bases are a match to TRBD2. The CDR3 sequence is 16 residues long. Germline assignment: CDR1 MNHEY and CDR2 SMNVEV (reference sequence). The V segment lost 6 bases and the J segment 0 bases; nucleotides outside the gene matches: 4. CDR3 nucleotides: TGTGCCAGCAGGATCACTAGCGGGGGCTCCTACAATGAGCAGTTCTTC. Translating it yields CASRITSGGSYNEQFF.

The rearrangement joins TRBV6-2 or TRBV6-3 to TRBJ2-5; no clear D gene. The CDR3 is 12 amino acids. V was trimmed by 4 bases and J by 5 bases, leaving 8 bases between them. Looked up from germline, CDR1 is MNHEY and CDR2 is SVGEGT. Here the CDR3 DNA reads TGTGCCAGCAGTTTCGGTTGGGAGACCCAGTACTTC. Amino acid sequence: CASSFGWETQYF.

The CDR3, as DNA: TGTGCCAGCAGTGGACAGGGCAACTATGGCTACACCTTC. It encodes CASSGQGNYGYTF. This chain links TRBV28 with TRBJ1-2, with 8 bases fitting TRBD1. The CDR3 extends over 13 amino acids. Germline V gene sequence: CDR1 MDHEN, CDR2 SYDVKM. The J segment lost 2 bases and the V segment lost 5 bases, leaving 1 base of the junction unmatched.

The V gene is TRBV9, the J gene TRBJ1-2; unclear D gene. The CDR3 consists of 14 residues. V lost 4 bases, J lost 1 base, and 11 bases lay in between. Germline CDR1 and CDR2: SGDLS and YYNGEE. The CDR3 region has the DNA TGTGCCAGCAGCATGGACGGGATTAACTATGGCTACACCTTC. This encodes CASSMDGINYGYTF.

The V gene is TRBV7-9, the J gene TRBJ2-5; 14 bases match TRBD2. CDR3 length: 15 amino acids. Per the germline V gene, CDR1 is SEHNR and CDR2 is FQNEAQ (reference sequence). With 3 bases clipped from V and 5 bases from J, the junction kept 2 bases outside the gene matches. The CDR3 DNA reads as TGTGCCAGCAGCTTGGGACTAGCGGGAGCTGAGACCCAGTACTTC. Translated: CASSLGLAGAETQYF.

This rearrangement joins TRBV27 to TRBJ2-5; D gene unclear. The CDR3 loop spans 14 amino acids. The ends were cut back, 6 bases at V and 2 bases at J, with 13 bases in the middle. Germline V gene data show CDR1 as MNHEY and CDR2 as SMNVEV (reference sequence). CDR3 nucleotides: TGTGCCAGCAGGGTGCCAGCGTTACAAGAGACCCAGTACTTC. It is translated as CASRVPALQETQYF.